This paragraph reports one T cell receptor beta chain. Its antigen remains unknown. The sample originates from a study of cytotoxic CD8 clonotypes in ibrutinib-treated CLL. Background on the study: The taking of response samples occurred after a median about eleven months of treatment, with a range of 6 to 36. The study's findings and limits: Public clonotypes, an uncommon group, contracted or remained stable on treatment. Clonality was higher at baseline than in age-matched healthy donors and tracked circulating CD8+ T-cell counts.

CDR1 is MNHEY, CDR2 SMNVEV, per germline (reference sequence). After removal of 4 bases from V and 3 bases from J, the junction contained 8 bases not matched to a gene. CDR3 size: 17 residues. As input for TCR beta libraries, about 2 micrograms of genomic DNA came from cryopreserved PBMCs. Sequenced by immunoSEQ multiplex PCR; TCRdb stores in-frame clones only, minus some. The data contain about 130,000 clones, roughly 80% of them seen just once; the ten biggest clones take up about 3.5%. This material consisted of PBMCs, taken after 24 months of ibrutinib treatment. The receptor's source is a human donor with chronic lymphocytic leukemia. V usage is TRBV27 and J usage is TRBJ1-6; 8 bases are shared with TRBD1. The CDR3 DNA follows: TGTGCCAGCAGTTCCCCGCCAGGGGGCGGCTATAATTCACCCCTCCACTTT. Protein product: CASSSPPGGGYNSPLHF.